This T cell receptor (beta chain) comes out of a study of cytomegalovirus exposure and HLA in healthy donors. Study-level results: Associated with cytomegalovirus, according to the listing, were around 170 TCR beta chains.

In the case of this clone: What it binds is not known.

V dropped 3 bases and J dropped 0; count of bases not matched to a gene: 4. This CDR3 is built from 16 residues. Looked up from germline, CDR1 is SGHRS and CDR2 is YFSETQ. It was with 60 Vbeta and 13 Jbeta primers that the PCR ran. Here immunoSEQ multiplex PCR was the method, and the copy in TCRdb shows in-frame clones only, minus some. The sample lists a few hundred thousand clones, approximately 80% occurring once. The sequencing sample was made of PBMCs. The sequence was collected from an older woman in good health and CMV-seropositive. V gene TRBV5-1 combines with J gene TRBJ1-1, with 11 bases fitting TRBD1. The CDR3 protein is CASSSRTGGLNTEAFF. CDR3 in DNA: TGCGCCAGCAGCTCTAGGACAGGGGGCTTGAACACTGAAGCTTTCTTT.